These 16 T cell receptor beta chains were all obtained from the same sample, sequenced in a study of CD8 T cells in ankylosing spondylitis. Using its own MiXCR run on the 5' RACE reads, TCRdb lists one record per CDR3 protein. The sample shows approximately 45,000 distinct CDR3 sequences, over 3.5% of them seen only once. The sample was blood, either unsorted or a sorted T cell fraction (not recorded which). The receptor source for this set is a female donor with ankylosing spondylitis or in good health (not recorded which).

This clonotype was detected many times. Here the CDR3 DNA reads TGTGCCAGCAGCGTAAGGAACACAGATACGCAGTATTTT. It codes for CASSVRNTDTQYF. J is TRBJ2-3 and V is TRBV9; D not certain. V was shortened by 1 base and J by 2 bases, with 5 bases between the two germline ends. The CDR3 runs 13 residues. CDR1 SGDLS and CDR2 YYNGEE come from the germline V gene.

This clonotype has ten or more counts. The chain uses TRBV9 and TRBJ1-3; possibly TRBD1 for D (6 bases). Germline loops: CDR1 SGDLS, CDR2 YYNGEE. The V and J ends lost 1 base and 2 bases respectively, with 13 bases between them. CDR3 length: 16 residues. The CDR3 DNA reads TGTGCCAGCAGCGTATTCGGGCAGGGGACTGGAAACACCATATATTTT. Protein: CASSVFGQGTGNTIYF.

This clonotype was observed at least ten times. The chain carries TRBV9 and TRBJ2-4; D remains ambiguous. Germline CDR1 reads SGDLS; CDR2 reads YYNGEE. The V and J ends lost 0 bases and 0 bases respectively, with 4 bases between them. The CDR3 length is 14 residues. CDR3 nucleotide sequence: TGTGCCAGCAGCGTAGATGGAGCCAAAAACATTCAGTACTTC. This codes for CASSVDGAKNIQYF.

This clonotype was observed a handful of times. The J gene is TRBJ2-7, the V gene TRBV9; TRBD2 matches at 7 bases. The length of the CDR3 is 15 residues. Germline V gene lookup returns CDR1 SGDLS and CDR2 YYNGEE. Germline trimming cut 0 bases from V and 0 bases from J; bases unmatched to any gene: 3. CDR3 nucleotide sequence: TGTGCCAGCAGCGTAGCAGCGGGGAACTCCTACGAGCAGTACTTC. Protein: CASSVAAGNSYEQYF. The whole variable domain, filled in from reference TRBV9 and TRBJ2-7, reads DSGVTQTPKHLITATGQRVTLRCSPRSGDLSVYWYQQSLDQGLQFLIQYYNGEERAKGNILERFSAQQFPDLHSELNLSSLELGDSALYFCASSVAAGNSYEQYFGPGTRLTVT.

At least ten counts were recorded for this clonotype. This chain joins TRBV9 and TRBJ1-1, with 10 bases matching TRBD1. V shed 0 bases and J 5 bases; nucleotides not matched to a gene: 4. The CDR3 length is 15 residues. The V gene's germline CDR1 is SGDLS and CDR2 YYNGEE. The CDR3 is CASSVVDRGGTEAFF. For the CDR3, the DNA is TGTGCCAGCAGCGTAGTGGACAGGGGGGGTACTGAAGCTTTCTTT.

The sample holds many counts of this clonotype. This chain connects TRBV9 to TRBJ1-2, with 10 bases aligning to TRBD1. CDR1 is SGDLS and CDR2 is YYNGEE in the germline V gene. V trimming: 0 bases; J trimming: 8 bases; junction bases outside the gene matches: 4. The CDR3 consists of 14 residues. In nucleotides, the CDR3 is TGTGCCAGCAGCGTAGCCGGGACAGGGGAAGGCTACACCTTC. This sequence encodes CASSVAGTGEGYTF.

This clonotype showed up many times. The CDR3 nucleotides are TGTGCCAGCAGCGCCGAGGAGCGGGGGGCCCGGGAGACCCAGTACTTC. Protein product: CASSAEERGARETQYF. This chain joins TRBV9 and TRBJ2-5; 9 nucleotides line up with TRBD2. Germline V gene lookup returns CDR1 SGDLS and CDR2 YYNGEE. This CDR3 has 16 amino acids. J gave up 5 bases and V 3 bases, and 11 bases lay outside the gene matches.

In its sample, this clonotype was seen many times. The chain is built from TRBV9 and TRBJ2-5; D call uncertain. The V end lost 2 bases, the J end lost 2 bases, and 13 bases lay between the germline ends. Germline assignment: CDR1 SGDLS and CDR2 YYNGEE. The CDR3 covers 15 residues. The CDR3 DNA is TGTGCCAGCAGCGTCTTAGGCAGAGCACAAGAGACCCAGTACTTC. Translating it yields CASSVLGRAQETQYF.

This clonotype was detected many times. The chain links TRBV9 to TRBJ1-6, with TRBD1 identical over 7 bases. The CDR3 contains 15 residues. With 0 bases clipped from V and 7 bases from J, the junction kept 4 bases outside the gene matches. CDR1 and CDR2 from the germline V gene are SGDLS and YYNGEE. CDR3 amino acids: CASSVVGQWNSPLHF. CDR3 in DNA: TGTGCCAGCAGCGTAGTGGGACAGTGGAATTCACCCCTCCACTTT.

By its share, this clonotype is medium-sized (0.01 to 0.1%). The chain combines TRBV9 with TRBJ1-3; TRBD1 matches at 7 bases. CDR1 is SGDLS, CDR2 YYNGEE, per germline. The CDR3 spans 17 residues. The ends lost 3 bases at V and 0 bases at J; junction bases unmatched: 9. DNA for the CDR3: TGTGCCAGCAGCGACCCAGGGGGACTTAACTCTGGAAACACCATATATTTT. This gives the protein CASSDPGGLNSGNTIYF.

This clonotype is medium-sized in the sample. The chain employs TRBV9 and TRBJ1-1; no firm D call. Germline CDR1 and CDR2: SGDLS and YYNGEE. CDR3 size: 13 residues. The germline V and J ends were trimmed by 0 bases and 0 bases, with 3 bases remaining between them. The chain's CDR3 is CASSVEMNTEAFF. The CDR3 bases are TGTGCCAGCAGCGTAGAGATGAACACTGAAGCTTTCTTT.

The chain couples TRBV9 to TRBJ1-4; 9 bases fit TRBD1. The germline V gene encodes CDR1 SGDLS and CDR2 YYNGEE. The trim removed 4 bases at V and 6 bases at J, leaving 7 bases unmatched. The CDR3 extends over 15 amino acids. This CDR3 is CASSPRTGDYEKLFF. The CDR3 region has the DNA TGTGCCAGCAGCCCCAGGACAGGGGATTATGAAAAACTGTTTTTT.

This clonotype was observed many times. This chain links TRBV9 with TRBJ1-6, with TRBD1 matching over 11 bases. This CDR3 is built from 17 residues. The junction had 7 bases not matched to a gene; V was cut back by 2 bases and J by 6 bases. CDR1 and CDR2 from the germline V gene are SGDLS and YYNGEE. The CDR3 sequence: CASSVGTGGAPNSPLHF. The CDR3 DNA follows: TGTGCCAGCAGCGTCGGGACAGGGGGAGCCCCTAATTCACCCCTCCACTTT.

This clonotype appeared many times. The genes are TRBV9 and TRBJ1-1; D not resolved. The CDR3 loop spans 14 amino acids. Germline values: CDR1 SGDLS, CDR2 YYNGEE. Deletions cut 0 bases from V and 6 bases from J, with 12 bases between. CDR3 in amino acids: CASSVVGSFAEAFF. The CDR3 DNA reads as TGTGCCAGCAGCGTAGTAGGGTCTTTCGCTGAAGCTTTCTTT.

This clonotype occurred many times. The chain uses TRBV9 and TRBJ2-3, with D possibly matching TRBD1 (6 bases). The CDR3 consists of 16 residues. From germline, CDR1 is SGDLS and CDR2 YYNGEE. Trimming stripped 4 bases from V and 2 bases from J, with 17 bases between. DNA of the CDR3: TGTGCCAGCAGCCCCCGAGGGGGTGGACACACAGATACGCAGTATTTT. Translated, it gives CASSPRGGGHTDTQYF.

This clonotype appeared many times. The CDR3 nucleotides are TGTGCCAGCAGCGTAGCTACCCAGGGGCGAATCGGGGAGCTGTTTTTT. Its protein is CASSVATQGRIGELFF. The chain combines TRBV9 with TRBJ2-2; possible D gene TRBD1, 6 bases. Germline values: CDR1 SGDLS, CDR2 YYNGEE. CDR3 size: 16 residues. Trimming removed 0 bases at V and 7 bases at J, with 16 bases between.